These T cell receptor beta chains were read from a single sample in a study of cytomegalovirus exposure and HLA in healthy donors. Clones were read by immunoSEQ multiplex PCR, and TCRdb kept only the in-frame ones, dropping some. The sample records about 100,000 clones, approximately 77% being singletons. The source material was PBMCs. The source is a male donor in good health and CMV-seropositive. Both conserved end residues are part of each CDR3. A D gene is named only where the DNA matches it firmly. Size is stated for part of the rows, as once, few or many counts, or as a class when the clone is expanded.

d_gene	j_gene	abundance	v_gene	CDR3nt	CDR3aa
NA	TRBJ2-5	few	TRBV6-5	TGTGCCAGCAGACAGACAGGCCAAGAGACCCAGTACTTC	CASRQTGQETQYF
TRBD1	TRBJ1-2	NA	TRBV25-1	TGTGCCAGCAGTGATCGGGCGACAGGGGTTTATGGTGGCTACACCTTC	CASSDRATGVYGGYTF
TRBD1	TRBJ2-3	many	TRBV6-5	TGTGCCAGCAGCTCTCCGGGACAGCCAACAGATACGCAGTATTTT	CASSSPGQPTDTQYF
NA	TRBJ2-7	NA	TRBV6-5	TGTGCCAGCAGTTATACTACGAACAACGAGCAGTACTTC	CASSYTTNNEQYF
NA	TRBJ2-7	few	TRBV5-1	TGCGCCAGCAGCTTGGGGGGGGACGAGCAGTACTTC	CASSLGGDEQYF
TRBD1	TRBJ2-1	NA	TRBV29-1	TGCAGCGTTGAAATAGGGACAGGGGAAATTAGCTCCTACAATGAGCAGTTCTTC	CSVEIGTGEISSYNEQFF
NA	TRBJ2-5	NA	TRBV4-2	TGTGCCAGCGGTTACAGAGAAGAGACCCAGTACTTC	CASGYREETQYF
NA	TRBJ1-4	NA	TRBV28	TGTGCCAGCACCGACGGGCGGACAGCTAATGAAAAACTGTTTTTT	CASTDGRTANEKLFF
TRBD1	TRBJ1-4	NA	TRBV5-1	TGCGCCAGCAGCCCCAACCCGGGACAGGTTAATGAAAAACTGTTTTTT	CASSPNPGQVNEKLFF
NA	TRBJ2-7	NA	TRBV5-1	TGCGCCAGCAGCATTGAACTAGGGTACGAGCAGTACTTC	CASSIELGYEQYF
TRBD1	TRBJ2-5	NA	TRBV4-3	TGCGCCAGCAGCCGTAGCACCGGGACAGCCGAGACCCAGTACTTC	CASSRSTGTAETQYF
NA	TRBJ1-1	NA	TRBV7-2	TGTGCCAGCAGCTTAGGGTATAGCACTGAAGCTTTCTTT	CASSLGYSTEAFF
NA	TRBJ1-2	NA	TRBV11-3	TGTGCCAGCAGCTTAACCGGTAGGGCGGGCTATGGCTACACCTTC	CASSLTGRAGYGYTF
TRBD2	TRBJ2-3	once	TRBV2	TGTGCCAGCAGACCGGGACTAGCTTGGACGGATACGCAGTATTTT	CASRPGLAWTDTQYF
NA	TRBJ2-7	NA	TRBV27	TGTGCCAGCAGTTTGGGAGGGGGGTACGAGCAGTACTTC	CASSLGGGYEQYF
TRBD1	TRBJ2-7	NA	TRBV5-1	TGCGCCAGCAGCCGACAGGGGCCGGGGGACGAGCAGTACTTC	CASSRQGPGDEQYF
NA	TRBJ1-6	NA	TRBV5-1	TGCGCCAGCAGCTTGGTGTCAGGCCCAGGATCACCCCTCCACTTT	CASSLVSGPGSPLHF